These 9 T cell receptor beta chains were all obtained from the same sample, sequenced in a study of T cell responses to AZD1222 COVID-19 vaccine. Libraries were prepared by immunoSEQ multiplex PCR; TCRdb keeps only in-frame clonotypes and omits some of them. In the table there are fewer than 120,000 clones, 94% of which are singletons. Source: peripheral blood, taken 28 days after the second AZD1222 dose. The receptors shown here come from an adult who received the AZD1222 COVID-19 vaccine.

The rearrangement uses TRBV30 and TRBJ1-4; 8 bases match TRBD1. Unmatched junction bases numbered 8, after V lost 1 base and J lost 4 bases. Germline CDR1 is GTSNPN and CDR2 is SVGIG (reference sequence). The CDR3 loop spans 16 amino acids. For the CDR3, the DNA is TGTGCCTGGAGTGAAAGACAGGGGAAGGTTAATGAAAAACTGTTTTTT. It yields the protein CAWSERQGKVNEKLFF. Full variable domain (rest looked up from reference TRBV30 and TRBJ1-4): SQTIHQWPATLVQPVGSPLSLECTVEGTSNPNLYWYRQAAGRGLQLLFYSVGIGQISSEVPQNLSASRPQDRQFILSSKKLLLSDSGFYLCAWSERQGKVNEKLFFGSGTQLSVL.

The genes are TRBV7-9 and TRBJ2-1, with D maybe TRBD2 (5 bases). V was trimmed by 4 bases and J by 0 bases, leaving 19 bases between them. The CDR3 covers 18 residues. The V gene's germline CDR1 is SEHNR and CDR2 FQNEAQ (reference sequence). Here the CDR3 reads CASSSPLWGTSSYNEQFF. The CDR3 bases are TGTGCCAGCAGCTCTCCCCTATGGGGAACTAGCTCCTACAATGAGCAGTTCTTC.

The chain recombines TRBV5-1 with TRBJ2-3, with 11 bases that match TRBD2. The V segment lost 0 bases and the J segment 0 bases; nucleotides outside the gene matches: 3. The germline V gene encodes CDR1 SGHRS and CDR2 YFSETQ. The CDR3 contains 17 residues. The DNA of the CDR3 is TGCGCCAGCAGCTTGGGGACTAGCGGGTCTAGCACAGATACGCAGTATTTT. It yields the protein CASSLGTSGSSTDTQYF. Drawing the rest from reference TRBV5-1 and TRBJ2-3, the complete variable domain is KAGVTQTPRYLIKTRGQQVTLSCSPISGHRSVSWYQQTPGQGLQFLFEYFSETQRNKGNFPGRFSGRQFSNSRSEMNVSTLELGDSALYLCASSLGTSGSSTDTQYFGPGTRLTVL.

CDR3 in DNA: TGCGCCAGCACCCCCGGACTACTCTCTGGAAACACCATATATTTT. Protein product: CASTPGLLSGNTIYF. The chain uses TRBV5-1 and TRBJ1-3; no clear D gene. This CDR3 is 15 amino acids long. Per germline, CDR1 SGHRS and CDR2 YFSETQ. V was trimmed by 6 bases and J by 0 bases, leaving 13 bases between them.

The chain combines TRBV13 with TRBJ1-3; possible D gene TRBD1, 5 bases. Germline lookup yields CDR1 PRHDT and CDR2 FYEKMQ (reference sequence). V lost 2 bases to trimming and J lost 0 bases, with 11 bases between them. This CDR3 comprises 16 residues. In nucleotides, the CDR3 is TGTGCCAGCAGCTTAAAAGGGGCGGGCTCTGGAAACACCATATATTTT. It specifies CASSLKGAGSGNTIYF.

This sequence joins TRBV18 and TRBJ1-2, with D perhaps matching TRBD1 (5 bases). Germline V gives CDR1 KGHSH, CDR2 LQKENI. Trimming left V 0 bases short and J 2 bases short, with 7 bases between. This CDR3 has 14 amino acids. This CDR3 reads CASSPPGANYGYTF. The CDR3 DNA reads TGTGCCAGCTCACCACCCGGGGCCAACTATGGCTACACCTTC.

This chain uses TRBV7-9 with TRBJ2-7; maybe TRBD2 (5 bases). The CDR3 consists of 14 residues. The V and J ends lost 1 base and 4 bases respectively, with 11 bases between them. Germline V lookup: CDR1 SEHNR, CDR2 FQNEAQ (reference sequence). The CDR3 DNA reads TGTGCCAGCAGCTTAGGGGGAGAAAGGTACGAGCAGTACTTC. It translates to CASSLGGERYEQYF.

The chain joins TRBV7-9 to TRBJ1-2, with D uncertain. Trimming removed 2 bases at V and 5 bases at J, with 6 bases between. The CDR3 sequence is 12 residues long. From germline, CDR1 is SEHNR and CDR2 FQNEAQ (reference sequence). CDR3 residues: CASSLQAYGYTF. In DNA, the CDR3 is TGTGCCAGCAGCTTACAAGCTTATGGCTACACCTTC.

This chain uses TRBV5-6 with TRBJ1-2; D is perhaps TRBD1 (6 bases). Germline CDR1 reads SGHDT; CDR2 reads YYEEEE. This CDR3 contains 13 residues. Trimming stripped 2 bases from V and 4 bases from J, with 9 bases between. The CDR3 DNA sequence: TGTGCCAGCAGCTTTCAACAGGGCTATGGCTACACCTTC. Translation: CASSFQQGYGYTF.